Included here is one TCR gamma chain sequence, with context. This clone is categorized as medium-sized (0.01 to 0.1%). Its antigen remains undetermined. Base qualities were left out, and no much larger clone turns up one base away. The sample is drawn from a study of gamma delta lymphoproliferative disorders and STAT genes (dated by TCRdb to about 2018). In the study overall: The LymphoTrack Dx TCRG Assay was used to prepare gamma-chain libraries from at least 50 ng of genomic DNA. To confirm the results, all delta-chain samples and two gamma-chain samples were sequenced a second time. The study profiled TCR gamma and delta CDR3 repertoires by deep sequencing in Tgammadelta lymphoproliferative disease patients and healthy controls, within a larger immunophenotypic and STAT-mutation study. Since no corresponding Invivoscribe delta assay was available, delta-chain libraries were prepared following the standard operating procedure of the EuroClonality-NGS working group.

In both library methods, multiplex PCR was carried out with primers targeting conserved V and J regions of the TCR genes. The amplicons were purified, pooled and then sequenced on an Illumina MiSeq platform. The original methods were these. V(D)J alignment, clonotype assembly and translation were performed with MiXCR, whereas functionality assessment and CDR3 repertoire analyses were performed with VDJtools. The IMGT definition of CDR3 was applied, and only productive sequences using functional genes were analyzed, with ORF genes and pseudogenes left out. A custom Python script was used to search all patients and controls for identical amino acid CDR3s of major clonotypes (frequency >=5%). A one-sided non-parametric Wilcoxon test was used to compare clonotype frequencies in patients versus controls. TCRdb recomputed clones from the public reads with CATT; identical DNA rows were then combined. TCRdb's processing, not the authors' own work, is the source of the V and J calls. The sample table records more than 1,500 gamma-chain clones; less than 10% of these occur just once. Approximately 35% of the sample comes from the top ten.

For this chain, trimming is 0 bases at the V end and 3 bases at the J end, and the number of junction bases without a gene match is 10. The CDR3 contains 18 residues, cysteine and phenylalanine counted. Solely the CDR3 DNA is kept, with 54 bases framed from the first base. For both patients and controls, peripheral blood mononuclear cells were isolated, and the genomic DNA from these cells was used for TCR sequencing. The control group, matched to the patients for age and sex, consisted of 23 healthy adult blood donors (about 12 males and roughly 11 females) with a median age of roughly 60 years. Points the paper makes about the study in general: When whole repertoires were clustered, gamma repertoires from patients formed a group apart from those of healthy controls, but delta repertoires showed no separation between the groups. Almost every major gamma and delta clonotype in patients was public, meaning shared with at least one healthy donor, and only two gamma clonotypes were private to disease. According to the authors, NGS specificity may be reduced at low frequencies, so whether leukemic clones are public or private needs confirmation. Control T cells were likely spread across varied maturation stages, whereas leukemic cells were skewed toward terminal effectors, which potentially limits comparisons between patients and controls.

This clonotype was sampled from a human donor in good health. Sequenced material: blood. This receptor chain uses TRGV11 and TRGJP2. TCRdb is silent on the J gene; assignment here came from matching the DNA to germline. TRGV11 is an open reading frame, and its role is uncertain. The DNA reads TGTGCCTGCTGGATTAGGCACACCCCAAATGGTAGTGATTGGATCAAGACGTTT. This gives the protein CACWIRHTPNGSDWIKTF.